The clone carrying this TCR beta chain was detected ten times or more. What it binds is not known. Quantitative 5'-RACE with molecular barcodes generated TCR beta libraries. A single record per CDR3 protein comes from TCRdb applying MiXCR to the 5' RACE reads. Of 200,000 to 300,000 distinct CDR3 sequences in the sample, approximately 11% were seen once. The sample comes from a study of CD8 T cells in ankylosing spondylitis. The study, taken as a whole, reports: Earlier studies detected some motif variants in reactive arthritis synovial fluid and blood. Ankylosing spondylitis blood seemed to carry a telltale TCR beta motif made of about 8 highly homologous variants. Clones tied to disease were said to be significantly enriched in matched ankylosing spondylitis synovial fluid.

J lost 3 bases, V lost 1 base, and 2 bases had no gene match. This CDR3 has 15 residues. The rearrangement uses TRBV12-3 or TRBV12-4 and TRBJ2-2; TRBD1 matches 7 bases. The TCR comes from a male donor with ankylosing spondylitis or in good health (not recorded which). The sample was blood, either unsorted or a sorted T cell fraction (not recorded which). CDR3 bases: TGTGCCAGCAGTTTAGGAGGGGGCGACACCGGGGAGCTGTTTTTT. Residues: CASSLGGGDTGELFF.